The entry below gives a single TCR beta chain sequence along with its context. Its antigen is not known. The primer mix had 60 Vbeta and 13 Jbeta primers. Per the study methods: The authors later counted 65 million to 80 million unique TCR beta chains, 8.5 million to 13 million of them shared. Libraries were prepared by immunoSEQ multiplex PCR; TCRdb keeps only in-frame clonotypes and omits some of them. Clone size and V and J calls were adopted from that table, with D and trimming inferred from the DNA. The sample holds over 150,000 clones, 82% seen once. Germline-derived CDR1 and CDR2 are LNHDA and SQIVND (reference sequence). The V and J ends lost 4 bases and 4 bases respectively, with 11 bases between them. The length of the CDR3 is 13 residues. The sample originates from a study of cytomegalovirus exposure and HLA in healthy donors. Findings and caveats of the study: Later analysis suggested most CMV-associated TCR beta chains were HLA-restricted. In vitro testing confirmed a few CMV-associated chains as specific for CMV antigens. Later, an analysis found that common viral pathogens appeared to be linked with several of the most significant clusters.

The V call is TRBV19, the J call TRBJ2-7; D perhaps matches TRBD1 (6 bases). This sequence originates from a boy between 2 and 15 years old in good health and CMV-seronegative. Specimen: PBMCs. CDR3 amino acids: CASSKYRDYEQYF. The CDR3 DNA reads as TGTGCCAGTAGTAAGTACAGGGATTACGAGCAGTACTTC.